This T cell receptor (beta chain) was recorded in a study of blood T cell repertoires in COVID-19. Study summary: From the United States, Italy and Spain came samples of acute and convalescent COVID-19.

Germline V CDR1 and CDR2: MNHEY, SVGAGI. With 6 bases clipped from V and 6 bases from J, the junction kept 7 bases outside the gene matches. The CDR3 extends over 14 amino acids. The data were produced by immunoSEQ multiplex PCR, yet TCRdb's version contains in-frame clones alone and is incomplete. Among fewer than 300,000 clones listed, 84% were seen once. This chain connects TRBV6-5 to TRBJ2-3; 9 bases map to TRBD2. This clonotype was sampled from a human donor with COVID-19, enrolled during active disease. The donor label of this sample is uncertain. Sequencing was done on a sample of peripheral blood. CDR3 amino acids: CASSRGTSFDTQYF. Written as DNA, the CDR3 is TGTGCCAGCAGCCGAGGGACTAGCTTCGATACGCAGTATTTT.